The present T cell receptor (beta chain) was sequenced within a study of a mutant IDH1 vaccine in newly diagnosed glioma. Study in general: Patients, over weeks 1, 3, 5, 7, 11, 15, 19 and 23, received a total of eight vaccinations. Patients got radiotherapy, temozolomide, or both beforehand, and most got both.

Specified time point: week 5, during vaccination. Doses comprised 300 ug of mutant IDH1 20-mer peptide each, plus topical imiquimod. Each donor presented with a new WHO grade 3 or 4 astrocytoma that tested IDH1-mutant and showed ATRX loss. The germline V gene encodes CDR1 LNHDA and CDR2 SQIVND (reference sequence). V shed 10 bases, J shed 2 bases, and the junction held 11 bases outside the gene matches. The CDR3 is made up of 14 amino acids. Remarks on this clone: No antigen is known for it.

Clones were read by immunoSEQ multiplex PCR, and TCRdb kept only the in-frame ones, dropping some. In the table there are about 30,000 clones, 75% to 90% of which are singletons. Study conclusions and caveats: Pseudoprogression seemed unlinked to shifts in top peripheral T cell clonotypes.

This TCR came from a woman between 40 and 55 years old with glioma. Some clones in this sample may be carry-over from other donors' samples. This sample comprised peripheral blood mononuclear cells (PBMCs), obtained from a glioma patient whose treatment included an IDH1 peptide vaccine. This chain uses TRBV19 with TRBJ2-7, with TRBD2 matching 7 bases. Here the CDR3 reads CATGGWDGAYEQYF. The CDR3 DNA reads TGTGCCACGGGGGGTTGGGACGGCGCCTACGAGCAGTACTTC.